These 22 T cell receptor beta chains were all obtained from the same sample, sequenced in a study of beta chain features in type 1 diabetes. The study's findings and limits: All four CD4+ subsets of Type 1 diabetes patients contained TCRB CDR3s that were moderately but significantly shorter.

Their target antigens are unknown. Expressed TCRB transcripts were sequenced, since all the RNA that had been isolated was reverse transcribed. Generated by immunoSEQ multiplex PCR, the TCRdb table keeps only in-frame clones and is missing some. The sample includes hundreds of thousands of clones, about an eighth of them seen just once. The source material was naive CD4+ T cells from blood. All receptors derive from a man between 18 and 35 years old with type 1 diabetes.

The CDR3 nucleotides are TGCAGCGTCGCGGGACTAGCGGGAACCATCGAGCAGTACTTC. Its translation: CSVAGLAGTIEQYF. V and J are TRBV29-1 and TRBJ2-7; 13 nucleotides match TRBD2. V lost 6 bases and J lost 6; bases outside the gene matches: 8. Germline CDR1 reads SQVTM; CDR2 reads ANQGSEA. The CDR3 is 14 amino acids.

This clone was counted only a few times. The chain links TRBV9 to TRBJ2-3; D is unclear. The CDR3 loop spans 16 amino acids. The V gene's germline CDR1 is SGDLS and CDR2 YYNGEE. Trimming pared 0 bases from V and 4 bases from J, leaving 15 bases between. CDR3 bases: TGTGCCAGCAGCGTAGGGACGGTGGCCTACTCAGATACGCAGTATTTT. Amino acids: CASSVGTVAYSDTQYF.

This clone has just a few counts. The J gene is TRBJ2-1, the V gene TRBV5-1; D unclear. Trimming stripped 0 bases from V and 3 bases from J, with 10 bases between. The CDR3 loop spans 15 amino acids. Germline V gene sequence: CDR1 SGHRS, CDR2 YFSETQ. The CDR3 DNA reads as TGCGCCAGCAGCTTGGAGGCTAGGAACTACAATGAGCAGTTCTTC. Its protein is CASSLEARNYNEQFF.

The sample holds a few counts of this clone. This sequence joins TRBV13 and TRBJ2-7; tentatively, D is TRBD1 or TRBD2 (5 bases each). The ends were cut back, 5 bases at V and 4 bases at J, with 21 bases in the middle. CDR1 and CDR2 (germline): PRHDT, FYEKMQ (reference sequence). The CDR3 has 16 amino acids. The DNA for the CDR3 is TGTGCCAGCAGCCGAGCCGGGACGCATTCCCGATACGAGCAGTACTTC. Residues: CASSRAGTHSRYEQYF. Full variable domain (rest looked up from reference TRBV13 and TRBJ2-7): AAGVIQSPRHLIKEKRETATLKCYPIPRHDTVYWYQQGPGQDPQFLISFYEKMQSDKGSIPDRFSAQQFSDYHSELNMSSLELGDSALYFCASSRAGTHSRYEQYFGPGTRLTVT.

The chain carries TRBV4-1 and TRBJ1-2, with 9 bases fitting TRBD1. Unmatched junction bases numbered 11, after V lost 0 bases and J lost 6 bases. Per the germline V gene, CDR1 is MGHRA and CDR2 is YSYEKL. This CDR3 is built from 17 residues. Here the CDR3 DNA reads TGCGCCAGCAGCCAAGATTCAGAACGGGACAGGGCCCATGGCTACACCTTC. Protein sequence: CASSQDSERDRAHGYTF.

The V call is TRBV19, the J call TRBJ2-2, with D perhaps TRBD1 (6 bases). Trimming cost V 7 bases and J 4 bases, with 16 bases left between them. From germline, CDR1 is LNHDA and CDR2 SQIVND (reference sequence). The CDR3 covers 15 residues. CDR3 protein: CASTRGRSFTGELFF. The CDR3 region has the DNA TGTGCCAGTACCAGGGGAAGGTCATTCACCGGGGAGCTGTTTTTT.

This sequence joins TRBV7-2 and TRBJ2-1; 8 nucleotides match TRBD2. CDR1 and CDR2 (germline): SGHTA, FQGNSA. V lost 0 bases to trimming and J lost 5 bases; unmatched junction nucleotides: 3. This CDR3 spans 15 amino acids. CDR3 nucleotides: TGTGCCAGCAGCTTAGCGCGGGGGGACCACAATGAGCAGTTCTTC. It specifies CASSLARGDHNEQFF.

The chain uses TRBV4-1 and TRBJ1-5, with a tentative D call TRBD1 (5 bases). The V gene's germline CDR1 is MGHRA and CDR2 YSYEKL. The CDR3 length is 15 residues. V was cut by 3 bases and J by 1 base, with 10 bases left in between. CDR3 residues: CASSQTDKSNQPQHF. In DNA form, the CDR3 reads TGCGCCAGCAGCCAGACGGACAAGAGCAATCAGCCCCAGCATTTT.

J is TRBJ2-7 and V is TRBV7-2, with D tentatively TRBD2 (7 bases). This CDR3 has 16 residues. In germline, CDR1 is SGHTA, CDR2 FQGNSA. V shed 3 bases and J shed 0 bases, with 15 bases lying between them. The CDR3, as DNA: TGTGCCAGCAGCTTCTCCCGCGGGGGCTTCTCCTACGAGCAGTACTTC. It codes for CASSFSRGGFSYEQYF.

This clone was picked up a small number of times. The CDR3 spells CASSKRDRDTGELFF. For the CDR3, the DNA is TGTGCCAGCAGCAAACGGGACCGTGACACCGGGGAGCTGTTTTTT. J is TRBJ2-2 and V is TRBV5-6; either TRBD1 or TRBD2 may supply D (5 bases each). This CDR3 is 15 amino acids long. V lost 4 bases, J lost 3 bases, and 13 bases lay in between. Germline CDR1 and CDR2: SGHDT and YYEEEE.

The gene calls are TRBV4-1 and TRBJ1-5; D gene uncertain. The ends were cut back, 3 bases at V and 0 bases at J, with 3 bases in the middle. The CDR3 extends over 13 amino acids. In germline, CDR1 is MGHRA, CDR2 YSYEKL. This chain's CDR3 is CASSQYSNQPQHF. As DNA, the CDR3 is TGCGCCAGCAGCCAGTATAGCAATCAGCCCCAGCATTTT.

This clone was seen just once. The V call is TRBV28, the J call TRBJ2-2; possibly TRBD2 for D (5 bases). CDR1 and CDR2 (germline): MDHEN, SYDVKM. V was shortened by 7 bases and J by 6 bases, with 15 bases between the two germline ends. The CDR3 consists of 14 residues. The CDR3 protein is CASIGLTRSGELFF. The CDR3 region has the DNA TGTGCCAGCATAGGACTGACGCGGTCCGGGGAGCTGTTTTTT.

This chain links TRBV7-9 with TRBJ2-3; no firm D call. CDR3 length equals 14 residues. Trimming shortened V by 1 base and J by 0 bases, and 5 bases separated the two germline ends. Germline assignment: CDR1 SEHNR and CDR2 FQNEAQ (reference sequence). The CDR3 DNA sequence: TGTGCCAGCAGCTTAGAGGTTAGCACAGATACGCAGTATTTT. Translating it yields CASSLEVSTDTQYF. Based on the CDR3 plus reference TRBV7-9 and TRBJ2-3, the full variable domain is DTGVSQNPRHKITKRGQNVTFRCDPISEHNRLYWYRQTLGQGPEFLTYFQNEAQLEKSRLLSDRFSAERPKGSFSTLEIQRTEQGDSAMYLCASSLEVSTDTQYFGPGTRLTVL.

This clone has a handful of counts. The CDR3 loop is CASSADRDNQPQHF. CDR3 bases: TGTGCCAGTAGTGCTGACAGGGACAATCAGCCCCAGCATTTT. J is TRBJ1-5 and V is TRBV19; TRBD1 aligns across 7 bases. Germline-derived CDR1 and CDR2 are LNHDA and SQIVND (reference sequence). V lost 5 bases and J lost 3; bases outside the gene matches: 4. There are 14 residues in the CDR3.

As for this clone: In the same sample, other DNA sequences code for this CDR3. V and J are TRBV4-3 and TRBJ2-5, with D possibly called TRBD1 or TRBD2 (5 bases each). This CDR3 spans 13 amino acids. V lost 4 bases and J 2 bases, leaving 8 bases between the germline ends. The germline gives CDR1 LGHNA, CDR2 YSLEER. The CDR3 sequence is CASSLGVQETQYF. CDR3 bases: TGCGCCAGCAGCCTGGGGGTGCAAGAGACCCAGTACTTC.

This clone appeared once. The rearrangement uses TRBV6-5 and TRBJ2-3; D tentatively fits TRBD1 or TRBD2 (5 bases each). V was cut by 8 bases and J by 6 bases, with 6 bases left in between. The CDR3 spans 10 residues. CDR1 MNHEY and CDR2 SVGAGI come from the germline V gene. The DNA for the CDR3 is TGTGCCAGCTGGGGGGATACGCAGTATTTT. It is translated as CASWGDTQYF.

This clone was seen more than once but under ten times. This sequence joins TRBV13 and TRBJ2-3, with D possibly TRBD2 on 5 matching bases. This CDR3 is 14 amino acids long. Trimming shortened V by 1 base and J by 5 bases, and 10 bases separated the two germline ends. Germline V gene lookup returns CDR1 PRHDT and CDR2 FYEKMQ (reference sequence). DNA for the CDR3: TGTGCCAGCAGCTTAGTCCGCGGGTTAGATACGCAGTATTTT. Protein product: CASSLVRGLDTQYF.

This clone was detected only a few times. This chain links TRBV29-1 with TRBJ2-1, with 10 bases that match TRBD2. Trimming took 5 bases from V and 6 from J; bases not matched to a gene: 4. The germline V gene encodes CDR1 SQVTM and CDR2 ANQGSEA. The CDR3 totals 13 residues. The CDR3 region has the DNA TGCAGCGTTAGCGGGAGGGCCCTCAATGAGCAGTTCTTC. Its translation is CSVSGRALNEQFF.

There are a few counts of this clone. The chain links TRBV2 to TRBJ2-7; 9 bases line up with TRBD2. The CDR3 consists of 15 residues. J lost 4 bases, V lost 3 bases, and 7 bases had no gene match. CDR1 is SNHLY and CDR2 is FYNNEI in the germline V gene. The CDR3 loop reads CASSEGLAGMYEQYF. DNA of the CDR3: TGTGCCAGCAGTGAGGGGCTAGCGGGAATGTACGAGCAGTACTTC.

The chain carries TRBV21-1 and TRBJ1-5. TRBV21-1 is recorded as a pseudogene. This CDR3 spans 16 amino acids. For the CDR3, the DNA is TGTGCCAGCCCCACGGGGAAGTTAACGGGCAATCAGCCCCAGCATTTT. It codes for CASPTGKLTGNQPQHF.

This rearrangement joins TRBV19 to TRBJ2-5; D gene unclear. The germline V gene encodes CDR1 LNHDA and CDR2 SQIVND (reference sequence). Deletions cut 8 bases from V and 1 base from J, with 11 bases between. The length of the CDR3 is 13 residues. CDR3 sequence reads: CASSRAVQETQYF. The CDR3 coding sequence is TGTGCCAGTTCTCGGGCGGTCCAAGAGACCCAGTACTTC.

This clone has a handful of counts. The chain has TRBV7-2 and TRBJ1-1; 7 bases agree with TRBD1. After removal of 5 bases from V and 2 bases from J, the junction contained 8 bases not matched to a gene. Germline CDR1 is SGHTA and CDR2 is FQGNSA. The CDR3 length is 15 residues. CDR3 region: CASSPHRGANTEAFF. In nucleotides, the CDR3 is TGTGCCAGCAGCCCACACAGGGGTGCCAACACTGAAGCTTTCTTT.